This TCR beta chain was identified in a study of cytomegalovirus exposure and HLA in healthy donors. Points from the study as a whole: Among immune exposure information, only CMV serostatus was available.

Comments on this clone: The target antigen is unknown.

PCR was performed using 60 Vbeta and 13 Jbeta primers. Authors' analysis steps: Counted up in a later analysis, unique TCR beta chains came to roughly 80 million, with around 12 million shared. Sequencing was performed with immunoSEQ multiplex PCR; in TCRdb, only in-frame clones are kept and a portion is missing. Clone size and the V and J calls come from that table; the DNA yielded D and trimming. The sample gives around 61,000 clones, around 92% of which show up once; less than 1.6% is in the top ten. In nominal health when sampled, donors likely had unrecorded immune exposures nonetheless. CDR1 and CDR2 from the germline V gene are WSHSY and SAAADI. CDR3 size: 13 residues. V shed 2 bases, J shed 7 bases, and the junction held 1 base outside the gene matches.

The clonotype was recovered from a man in his thirties or forties in good health and CMV-seropositive. Sequences were obtained from PBMCs. The rearrangement links TRBV10-2 to TRBJ2-1; 8 bases map to TRBD1. CDR3 nucleotide sequence: TGCGCCAGCAGTGAGGACAGGGGAAATGAGCAGTTCTTC. Translated, it gives CASSEDRGNEQFF.